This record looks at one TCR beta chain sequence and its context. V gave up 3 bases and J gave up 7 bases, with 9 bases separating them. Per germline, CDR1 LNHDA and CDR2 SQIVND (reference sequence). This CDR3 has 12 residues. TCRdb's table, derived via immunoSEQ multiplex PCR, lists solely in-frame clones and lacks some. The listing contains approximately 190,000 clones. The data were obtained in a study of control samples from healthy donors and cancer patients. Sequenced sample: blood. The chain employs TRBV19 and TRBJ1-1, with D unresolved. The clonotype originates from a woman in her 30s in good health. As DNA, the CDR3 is TGTGCCAGTAGTATTGGGCGACTTGAAGCTTTCTTT. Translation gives CASSIGRLEAFF.